This T cell receptor beta chain was captured in a study of blood T cell repertoires in COVID-19. In the study overall: Sample material is recorded as cDNA or gDNA derived from T cells, B-cell-depleted T cells, or PBMCs.

Germline CDR1 SGHTA, CDR2 FQGNSA. There are 14 residues in the CDR3. Trimming pared 1 base from V and 3 bases from J, leaving 10 bases between. The authors' processing: The authors estimated nucleated cell counts from reference gene primer amplification. Data came from immunoSEQ multiplex PCR; TCRdb stores just in-frame clones and leaves some out. The DNA was the basis for D and trimming; V, J and clone size are from that table. The sample shows around 170,000 clones, about 81% of them seen only once. Those enrolled in Seattle joined during active infection and were followed longitudinally afterward. Sequenced material: peripheral blood. The origin of this receptor is an elderly woman with COVID-19, enrolled during active disease. The gene calls are TRBV7-2 and TRBJ2-7, with D perhaps TRBD2 (5 bases). The DNA for the CDR3 is TGTGCCAGCAGCTTAGGGCACGGGAACTACGAGCAGTACTTC. Protein: CASSLGHGNYEQYF.